The present T cell receptor (beta chain) was sequenced within a study of early T cells in non-severe SARS-CoV-2 infection. This clonotype was picked up a small number of times. From the 5' RACE reads, TCRdb called clonotypes with MiXCR, one entry per CDR3 protein. This sample has 50,000 or so distinct CDR3 sequences, with about 12% found just once. The sample taken for sequencing was whole blood. This clonotype was obtained from an adult who was a healthcare worker with PCR-confirmed SARS-CoV-2 infection or an uninfected control (not recorded which).

The CDR3: CASSDLRQQPQHF. CDR3 DNA sequence: TGTGCCAGCAGTGACCTCCGGCAGCAGCCCCAGCATTTT. The chain links TRBV28 to TRBJ1-5; D remains ambiguous. This CDR3 is 13 amino acids long. CDR1 MDHEN and CDR2 SYDVKM come from the germline V gene. V was clipped by 5 bases and J by 7 bases, with 12 bases between them.